What follows describes a single T cell receptor beta chain. This sample was taken from a study of cytomegalovirus exposure and HLA in healthy donors. Primers included in the PCR were 60 Vbeta and 13 Jbeta primers. Sequencing was performed with immunoSEQ multiplex PCR; in TCRdb, only in-frame clones are kept and a portion is missing. This sample has around 150,000 clones; roughly 80% occur once, and the top ten carry 4.1%. The germline CDR1 and CDR2 sequences are MNHEY and SMNVEV (reference sequence). There are 14 residues in the CDR3. Trimming at V came to 3 bases and at J to 7 bases, leaving 5 bases not matched to a gene.

The sequence derives from a man aged 40-49 years in good health and CMV-seropositive. V usage is TRBV27 and J usage is TRBJ1-4; 7 positions agree with TRBD1. Sequenced material: PBMCs. CDR3 sequence reads: CASSLGQMGEKLFF. Here the CDR3 DNA reads TGTGCCAGCAGTTTGGGACAGATGGGTGAAAAACTGTTTTTT.